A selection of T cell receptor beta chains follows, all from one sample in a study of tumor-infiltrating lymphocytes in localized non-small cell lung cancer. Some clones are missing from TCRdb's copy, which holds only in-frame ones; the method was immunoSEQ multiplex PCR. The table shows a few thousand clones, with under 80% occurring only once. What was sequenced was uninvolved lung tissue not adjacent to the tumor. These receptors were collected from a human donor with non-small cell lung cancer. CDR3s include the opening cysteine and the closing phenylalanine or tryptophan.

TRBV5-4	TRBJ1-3	CASSQTGAGNTIYF
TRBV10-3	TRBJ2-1	CATGTGAGEQFF
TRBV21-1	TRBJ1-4	CASSIRGDAGALFF
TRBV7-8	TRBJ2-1	CASSWRNNEQFF
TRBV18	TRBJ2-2	CASSPPSGLTGELFF
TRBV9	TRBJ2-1	CASSVTGGSLYNEQFF
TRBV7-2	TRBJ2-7	CASRRDRTSYEQYF
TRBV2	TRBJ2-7	CASTVEDSYEQYF
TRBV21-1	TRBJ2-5	CASSPENRDAPQETQYF
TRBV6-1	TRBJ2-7	CASSEEAGGPKTYEQYF
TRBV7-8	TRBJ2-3	CASSLGDRQYF
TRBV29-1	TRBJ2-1	CSVEGRGVFNEQFF
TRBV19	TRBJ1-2	CASSMIGTGDYGYTF
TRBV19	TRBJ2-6	CASSTSGSGANVLTF
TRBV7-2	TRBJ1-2	CASSYRQGAGGGYTF
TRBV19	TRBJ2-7	CASSIRRGPYEQYF
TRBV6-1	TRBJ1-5	CASSGQGISNQPQHF
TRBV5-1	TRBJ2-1	CASTRDFSSYNEQFF
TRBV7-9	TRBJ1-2	CASRMDRGSHGYTF
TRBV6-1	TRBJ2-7	CAARAGASSSYEQYF
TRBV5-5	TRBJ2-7	CASSFDIYEQYF
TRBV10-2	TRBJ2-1	CASTRGREGSEQFF
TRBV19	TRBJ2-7	CASRRQGNDEQYF
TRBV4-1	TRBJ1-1	CASSQVLSREGDTEAFF
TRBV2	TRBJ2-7	CASSELRTGEQYF
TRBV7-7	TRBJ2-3	CASSYRERDTQYF
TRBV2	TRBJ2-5	CASSWDRETQYF
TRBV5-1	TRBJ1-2	CASSPGTAYGYTF
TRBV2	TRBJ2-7	CASSPPGRGSYEQYF
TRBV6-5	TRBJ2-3	CASSDNGLADTQYF
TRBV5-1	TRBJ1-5	CASSPDGQPNQPQHF
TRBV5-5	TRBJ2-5	CASSLTGTDRETQYF
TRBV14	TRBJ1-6	CASSQMEGVTGSPLHF
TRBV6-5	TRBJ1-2	CASSYSATF
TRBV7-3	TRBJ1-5	CASSLGVNQPQHF
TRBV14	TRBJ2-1	CASSLLAGGIEQFF
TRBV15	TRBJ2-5	CATSSWGETQYF
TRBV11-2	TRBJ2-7	CASSLVGQNEQYF
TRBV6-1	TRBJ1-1	CASGPEGNTEAFF
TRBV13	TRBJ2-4	CASSSGVYKNIQYF
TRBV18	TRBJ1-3	CASSPDRVGNTIYF
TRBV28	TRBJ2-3	CASSFLAGTDTQYF
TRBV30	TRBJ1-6	CAWSIGSPLHF
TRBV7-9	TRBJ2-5	CASSLGVGGEETQYF